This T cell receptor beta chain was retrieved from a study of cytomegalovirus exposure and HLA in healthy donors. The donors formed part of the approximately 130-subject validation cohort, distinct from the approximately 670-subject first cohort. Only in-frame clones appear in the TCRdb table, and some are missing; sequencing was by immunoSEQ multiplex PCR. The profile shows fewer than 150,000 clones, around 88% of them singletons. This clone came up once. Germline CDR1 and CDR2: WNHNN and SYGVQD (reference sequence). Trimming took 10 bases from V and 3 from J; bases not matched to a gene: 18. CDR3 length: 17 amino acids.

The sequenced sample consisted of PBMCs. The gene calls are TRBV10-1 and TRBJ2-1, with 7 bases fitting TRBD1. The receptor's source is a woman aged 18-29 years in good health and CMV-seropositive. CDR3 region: CATLRSGGTGHYNEQFF. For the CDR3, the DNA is TGCGCCACCCTTCGGTCAGGGGGAACGGGTCACTACAATGAGCAGTTCTTC.